This is a list of T cell receptor beta chains from one sample in a study of T cell repertoires in cytomegalovirus infection. No antigens are known for them. TCRdb reprocessed the reads via MiXCR and lists one record per CDR3 protein. This sample has approximately 600,000 distinct CDR3 sequences, with approximately 40% found just once. Sequenced material: cultured PBMCs, taken from culture after CMV antigen stimulation. These receptors came from a human donor in good health (CMV status not recorded). Some clones in this sample may be carry-over from other donors' samples. Both conserved end residues are part of each CDR3. The D gene is left open where the match is weak. A clone size is listed for some rows: how often the clone was seen (once, few, many), or a class if it is expanded.

TRBJ2-6,.,.,TRBV7-6,CASSWVLYGANVLTF,TGTGCCAGCAGCTGGGTTCTTTATGGGGCCAACGTCCTGACTTTC
TRBJ2-1,TRBD1,few,TRBV25-1,CASSEPSRGYRKNEQFF,TGTGCCAGCAGTGAACCCAGCAGGGGGTATCGGAAGAATGAGCAGTTCTTC
TRBJ2-3,.,.,TRBV2,CVSSFGSDTQYF,TGTGTCAGTAGTTTTGGGTCAGATACGCAGTATTTT
TRBJ2-5,.,many,TRBV2,CASSENRSGAQYF,TGTGCCAGCAGTGAAAACAGGAGCGGAGCCCAGTACTTC
TRBJ2-7,TRBD2,few,TRBV7-8,CASIQSGRSSYEQYF,TGTGCCAGCATCCAGTCCGGGAGGAGCTCCTACGAGCAGTACTTC
TRBJ2-5,TRBD2,.,TRBV10-3,CAISGLAGVSPETQYF,TGTGCCATCAGTGGGCTAGCGGGGGTATCTCCGGAGACCCAGTACTTC
TRBJ2-3,.,few,TRBV7-2,CATSRAVLTTDTQYF,TGTGCCACCTCCAGGGCTGTCCTAACCACAGATACGCAGTATTTT
TRBJ1-6,.,few,TRBV30,CAWSDRRSSYNSPLHF,TGTGCCTGGAGCGACCGAAGGAGCTCCTATAATTCACCCCTCCACTTT
TRBJ2-1,TRBD2,.,TRBV19,CASTSTSGSEQFF,TGTGCCAGTACCTCGACTAGCGGGTCTGAGCAGTTCTTC
TRBJ2-7,.,few,TRBV7-6,CASSFLTSEQYF,TGTGCCAGCAGCTTTTTAACGTCCGAGCAGTACTTC
TRBJ2-1,.,.,TRBV6-4,CASSAVGWGNEQFF,TGTGCCAGCAGTGCAGTAGGTTGGGGCAATGAGCAGTTCTTC
TRBJ2-5,TRBD1,.,TRBV12-3/TRBV12-4,CASSSGTGQGETQYF,TGTGCCAGCAGCTCCGGGACAGGGCAGGGAGAGACCCAGTACTTC
TRBJ2-1,.,many,TRBV7-2,CASSKISVSSYNEQFF,TGTGCCAGCAGTAAGATTAGCGTTTCCTCCTACAATGAGCAGTTCTTC
TRBJ2-7,TRBD1,few,TRBV7-2,CASGTGGSRAYEQYF,TGTGCCAGCGGAACAGGGGGTTCGCGGGCATACGAGCAGTACTTC
TRBJ2-7,.,.,TRBV6-2/TRBV6-3,CASSYTWGKTYEQYF,TGTGCCAGCAGTTACACTTGGGGCAAGACCTACGAGCAGTACTTC
TRBJ1-4,TRBD1,once,TRBV7-6,CASRGQTNEKLFF,TGTGCCAGCAGGGGACAGACTAATGAAAAACTGTTTTTT
TRBJ2-3,.,few,TRBV27,CASSSGEGTDTQYF,TGTGCCAGCTCATCCGGGGAAGGCACAGATACGCAGTATTTT
TRBJ2-2,.,.,TRBV20-1,CSARGASGPANTGELFF,TGCAGTGCTAGAGGCGCGTCGGGCCCCGCGAACACCGGGGAGCTGTTTTTT
TRBJ2-7,.,.,TRBV29-1,CSVGLAYEQYF,TGCAGCGTTGGGCTCGCCTACGAGCAGTACTTC
TRBJ2-1,TRBD2,.,TRBV7-2,CASSPGGSGEQFF,TGTGCCAGCAGTCCGGGGGGGTCTGGTGAGCAGTTCTTC
TRBJ2-1,TRBD2,.,TRBV19,CASSISRTSGYNEQFF,TGTGCCAGTAGTATATCCCGGACTAGCGGCTACAATGAGCAGTTCTTC
TRBJ2-1,.,.,TRBV19,CASMSGSYNEQFF,TGTGCCAGTATGTCGGGAAGTTACAATGAGCAGTTCTTC
TRBJ2-5,.,.,TRBV7-6,CASSPGPTETQYF,TGTGCCAGCAGCCCGGGCCCCACGGAGACCCAGTACTTC
TRBJ1-6,.,.,TRBV30,CAWSVDRSFSYNSPLHF,TGTGCCTGGAGTGTCGACAGGAGTTTCTCCTATAATTCACCCCTCCACTTT
TRBJ2-3,.,.,TRBV10-3,CAISGTDTQYF,TGTGCCATATCGGGCACAGATACGCAGTATTTT
TRBJ1-4,.,once,TRBV12-3/TRBV12-4,CASSHTGGNEKLFF,TGTGCCAGCAGCCATACAGGAGGGAATGAAAAACTGTTTTTT
TRBJ1-1,TRBD1,.,TRBV12-3/TRBV12-4,CASSIQGATVAFF,TGTGCCAGCAGCATACAGGGGGCGACGGTTGCTTTCTTT
TRBJ2-7,TRBD1,.,TRBV6-2/TRBV6-3,CASSPQGGTGVYEQYF,TGTGCCAGCAGTCCCCAAGGGGGGACAGGGGTTTACGAGCAGTACTTC
TRBJ1-1,TRBD1,.,TRBV5-1,CASSLGPRTGGLTEAFF,TGCGCCAGCAGCTTGGGCCCCCGTACAGGGGGACTGACTGAAGCTTTCTTT
TRBJ2-3,.,few,TRBV28,CASSFDRYTDTQYF,TGTGCCAGCAGTTTTGACCGTTACACAGATACGCAGTATTTT
TRBJ2-5,.,.,TRBV7-2,CASTPSDPTGETQYF,TGTGCCAGCACCCCCTCCGATCCCACGGGGGAGACCCAGTACTTC
TRBJ2-7,.,few,TRBV28,CASSLDPSGEQYF,TGTGCCAGCAGTTTAGACCCGTCGGGGGAGCAGTACTTC
TRBJ2-2,TRBD2,.,TRBV4-1,CASSLPGLAGGTGELFF,TGTGCCAGCAGCCTACCTGGACTAGCGGGGGGAACCGGGGAGCTGTTTTTT
TRBJ2-5,TRBD2,once,TRBV2,CASSLRLAGIQETQYF,TGTGCCAGCAGCCTTAGACTAGCGGGGATACAAGAGACCCAGTACTTC
TRBJ2-1,.,once,TRBV7-2,CASSLGGGWVEQFF,TGTGCCAGCAGCTTAGGGGGAGGTTGGGTTGAGCAGTTCTTC
TRBJ2-5,.,many,TRBV7-2,CASSLVGVETQYF,TGTGCCAGCAGCTTAGTCGGCGTAGAGACCCAGTACTTC
TRBJ2-3,.,.,TRBV15,CATSRGGLAVTDTQYF,TGTGCCACCAGCAGAGGGGGGCTAGCGGTCACAGATACGCAGTATTTT
TRBJ2-3,.,many,TRBV7-2,CASSLRGPTDTQYF,TGTGCCAGCAGCTTACGGGGCCCCACAGATACGCAGTATTTT
TRBJ2-3,TRBD2,many,TRBV7-2,CATTGTSGRTDTQYF,TGTGCCACCACCGGGACTAGCGGACGCACAGATACGCAGTATTTT
TRBJ2-7,.,.,TRBV11-2,CASSLGVGGLYEQYF,TGTGCCAGCAGCCTAGGGGTGGGGGGACTCTACGAGCAGTACTTC
TRBJ1-6,TRBD1,.,TRBV7-4,CASSFASGTAYNSPLHF,TGTGCCAGCAGCTTCGCCTCCGGGACAGCTTATAATTCACCCCTCCACTTT
TRBJ2-7,TRBD1,few,TRBV7-2,CASSMDRFAYEQYF,TGTGCCAGCAGCATGGACAGGTTTGCCTACGAGCAGTACTTC
TRBJ2-7,.,.,TRBV9,CASSRTGLYYEQYF,TGTGCCAGCAGCCGTACCGGGCTTTACTACGAGCAGTACTTC
TRBJ2-2,.,.,TRBV7-9,CASSTRGTGTGELFF,TGTGCCAGCAGCACTAGAGGGACGGGAACCGGGGAGCTGTTTTTT